The 3 T cell receptor beta chains below come from one sample, sequenced in a study of radiotherapy plus CTLA-4 blockade in lung cancer. The table came from immunoSEQ multiplex PCR; TCRdb's copy has only in-frame clones and leaves some out. This sample yields 75,000 to 80,000 clones, of which around 84% are seen a single time; 0.85% to 0.9% belongs to the top ten. Sequenced here: peripheral blood, sampled from a patient treated with radiotherapy plus ipilimumab. Source of these receptors: a human donor with non-small cell lung cancer who had stable disease on radiotherapy plus ipilimumab.

The CDR3 DNA reads as TGCGCCAGCAGCTTGGGAGGGGTGAACACTGAAGCTTTCTTT. This translates into CASSLGGVNTEAFF. The chain recombines TRBV5-1 with TRBJ1-1; D possibly corresponds to TRBD1 (5 bases). This CDR3 contains 14 residues. From germline, CDR1 is SGHRS and CDR2 YFSETQ. V lost 0 bases and J 0 bases, leaving 6 bases between the germline ends.

This chain uses TRBV7-9 with TRBJ1-6; D ambiguous. There are 13 residues in the CDR3. In germline, CDR1 is SEHNR, CDR2 FQNEAQ (reference sequence). The ends were cut back, 3 bases at V and 5 bases at J, with 5 bases in the middle. For the CDR3, the DNA is TGTGCCAGCAGCTTTGGTGATAATTCACCCCTCCACTTT. Amino acids: CASSFGDNSPLHF.

This chain joins TRBV29-1 and TRBJ2-3; 9 positions match TRBD2. From germline, CDR1 is SQVTM and CDR2 ANQGSEA. With 5 bases clipped from V and 7 bases from J, the junction kept 4 bases outside the gene matches. The length of the CDR3 is 12 residues. The DNA for the CDR3 is TGCAGCGTTATCAGCGGGAGGAATACGCAGTATTTT. This sequence encodes CSVISGRNTQYF.